This T cell receptor beta chain was documented in a study of OX40 agonist ivuxolimab in advanced cancers. In the study overall: Ivuxolimab, which targeted the costimulatory receptor OX40 (CD134), was an agonistic, fully human IgG2 monoclonal antibody. The dose-escalation cohort was over 70% male with a mean age of around 62 years, ranging from 23 to 79. The paper describes the monotherapy dose-escalation part (N of about 57 patients) of the phase I trial of ivuxolimab. Intravenous ivuxolimab was administered to patients every 2 weeks at six dose levels: 0.01, 0.1, 0.3, 1.5, 3 and 10 mg/kg. Of the roughly 52 dose-escalation patients, hepatocellular carcinoma was present in about 20, melanoma in approximately 15, renal cell carcinoma in 9 and head and neck cancer in 9. Partial responses occurred in three dose-escalation patients, of whom one had hepatocellular carcinoma and two had cutaneous melanoma. Patients were allowed to have had prior anti-PD-1, anti-PD-L1 or anti-CTLA-4 therapy, and approximately 39% of the dose-escalation patients had been treated with checkpoint inhibitors. The purpose of peripheral TCRbeta sequencing was to test whether ivuxolimab changed TCR sequence diversity and led to clonal T-cell expansion.

What the research found in general, with its limitations: Which antigens the clonally expanded peripheral T cells were specific for was not determined. In partial responders in the 0.1-3.0 mg/kg groups, normalized peripheral clonal expansion was found to be among the lowest, especially among CD8+ T cells. After ivuxolimab, expanded clones were on average more numerous among CD8+ T cells than among CD4+ T cells. Low levels of normalized T-cell clonal expansion were also shown by some nonresponding patients. At doses from 0.1 to 3.0 mg/kg, clonal expansion was seen in both CD4+ and CD8+ blood T cells between baseline and week 6.

Worth noting for this clone: There is no known antigen for this receptor. Nothing much larger sits one base from this clone, and base qualities are not available.

Genomic DNA was isolated from the sorted cells so that the TCRbeta CDR3 region could be sequenced. The immunoSEQ Assay was used for sequencing of TCRbeta CDR3 regions. This is the immuneACCESS table as TCRdb keeps it, with only in-frame sequences that have V and J called. A part of the clones is gone; compared with another copy, unresolved V genes explain less than half, and the rest is unexplained. Within this sample are some 34,000 clones, with 88% of them counted one time only. Roughly 13% of the sample goes to the ten largest clones. Patients with a history of autoimmune disease or receiving systemic immunosuppression were excluded from the trial. Peripheral blood for TCR sequencing was drawn from every dose cohort at baseline, at cycle 4 day 1 and at cycle 7 day 1. Samples were obtained from an open-label, multicenter, first-in-human phase I dose-escalation trial of ivuxolimab. The trial enrolled adults with locally advanced or metastatic head and neck squamous cell, hepatocellular, melanoma or renal cell carcinoma. Before TCR sequencing, CD4+ and CD8+ T cells were separately sorted from peripheral blood.

CDR1 and CDR2 are drawn from the germline V gene: SGDLS, YYNGEE. Inclusive of the bounding cysteine and phenylalanine, the CDR3 is 16 residues long. Only the CDR3 portion is preserved as DNA: 48 bases, with reading frame beginning at the first base. From V the trimming removes 0 bases and from J it removes 7 bases, while the gene matches leave 8 bases of the junction unaccounted for. The source material was CD4+ or CD8+ T cells sorted from blood, sampled in a trial of the OX40 agonist ivuxolimab. The chain was built from TRBV9 and TRBJ2-1, and TRBD2 matches 9 of the central bases. The sequence came from an adult with an advanced solid tumor such as melanoma, head and neck, liver or kidney cancer. Here the CDR3 is given as CASSVVGGRAWNEQFF. The DNA is as follows: TGTGCCAGCAGCGTAGTCGGCGGGAGGGCCTGGAATGAGCAGTTCTTC.